The 9 T cell receptor beta chains below come from one sample, sequenced in a study of CD8 T cells in Susac syndrome (dated 2019 in TCRdb). Preparation of the library involved the immunoSEQ multiplex PCR assay. RNA was extracted with the RNeasy kit and roughly 0.45 to 1 ug was reverse transcribed using random hexamers. In TCRdb, the public reads were trimmed at Q25 with fastp and aligned with MiXCR, with productive beta chains retained. Rows are unified per CDR3 protein, each entry keeping the most common DNA and genes. The sample table contains tens of thousands of distinct CDR3 sequences; only one count was recorded for 90% to 95% of them. The top ten clonotypes cover about 0.3% of the sample. The sample comprised CD4+ T cells from PBMCs. Receptors originate from a human donor with Susac syndrome.

V gene TRBV29-1 combines with J gene TRBJ2-7, with no clear D. The CDR3 totals 12 residues. Germline CDR1 is SQVTM and CDR2 is ANQGSEA. V was trimmed by 0 bases and J by 6 bases, leaving 9 bases between them. CDR3 amino acids: CSVEERPTEQYF. In DNA form, the CDR3 reads TGCAGCGTTGAAGAAAGACCTACCGAGCAGTACTTC.

J is TRBJ2-1 and V is TRBV15; 7 nucleotides agree with TRBD1. The CDR3 length is 16 residues. Trimming removed 1 base from V and 7 bases from J; junction bases left unmatched: 10. The germline V gene encodes CDR1 LNHNV and CDR2 YYDKDF (reference sequence). The CDR3 region is CATSRAGTAQANEQFF. The CDR3 coding sequence is TGTGCCACCAGCAGAGCTGGGACAGCCCAGGCTAATGAGCAGTTCTTC.

This clonotype was counted once. The chain combines TRBV15 with TRBJ2-1, with a possible D match to TRBD1 (6 bases). This CDR3 spans 15 amino acids. Germline CDR1 is LNHNV and CDR2 is YYDKDF (reference sequence). V was shortened by 2 bases and J by 4 bases, with 12 bases between the two germline ends. CDR3 DNA sequence: TGTGCCACCAGCAGATCCACAGGGACGTACAATGAGCAGTTCTTC. It specifies CATSRSTGTYNEQFF.

The V call is TRBV18, the J call TRBJ1-1; D call uncertain. This CDR3 region has 14 residues. The V end was cut by 4 bases, the J end by 0 bases, with 9 bases between. The germline gives CDR1 KGHSH, CDR2 LQKENI. CDR3 in amino acids: CASSQSDVNTEAFF. The CDR3 DNA follows: TGTGCCAGCTCACAATCGGATGTGAACACTGAAGCTTTCTTT.

This clonotype showed up just once. The chain employs TRBV19 and TRBJ2-3; tentatively, D is TRBD2 (6 bases). Germline lookup yields CDR1 LNHDA and CDR2 SQIVND (reference sequence). V gave up 3 bases and J gave up 5 bases, with 6 bases separating them. The CDR3 extends over 12 amino acids. The CDR3 here is CASSMGGDTQYF. The CDR3 nucleotides are TGTGCCAGTAGTATGGGGGGAGATACGCAGTATTTT.

The chain carries TRBV12-3 or TRBV12-4 and TRBJ2-1; TRBD1 matches 9 bases. This CDR3 spans 14 amino acids. V lost 7 bases and J lost 6; bases outside the gene matches: 7. This CDR3 reads CASTKQGAFNEQFF. CDR3 DNA: TGTGCCAGCACCAAACAGGGGGCGTTCAATGAGCAGTTCTTC.

The chain joins TRBV30 to TRBJ2-5; D is unresolved. The CDR3 is 13 amino acids. V was shortened by 0 bases and J by 2 bases, with 7 bases between the two germline ends. Germline lookup yields CDR1 GTSNPN and CDR2 SVGIG (reference sequence). The CDR3 DNA sequence: TGTGCCTGGAGTGTAAGCAGGCAAGAGACCCAGTACTTC. Translating gives CAWSVSRQETQYF. Supplemented by reference TRBV30 and TRBJ2-5, the full variable domain reads SQTIHQWPATLVQPVGSPLSLECTVEGTSNPNLYWYRQAAGRGLQLLFYSVGIGQISSEVPQNLSASRPQDRQFILSSKKLLLSDSGFYLCAWSVSRQETQYFGPGTRLLVL.

The CDR3 protein is CASSRGVGGRSETQYF. In DNA, the CDR3 is TGTGCCAGCAGCAGAGGAGTCGGGGGGCGCTCGGAGACCCAGTACTTC. The chain links TRBV7-2 to TRBJ2-5; tentative D call: TRBD2 (7 bases). The CDR3 length is 16 residues. Germline V CDR1 and CDR2: SGHTA, FQGNSA. Trimming cost V 5 bases and J 5 bases, with 21 bases left between them.

In its sample, this clonotype was seen a few times. The gene calls are TRBV12-3 or TRBV12-4 and TRBJ1-6, with D possibly matching TRBD1 (5 bases). The germline V and J ends were trimmed by 3 bases and 6 bases, with 6 bases remaining between them. The length of the CDR3 is 13 residues. The CDR3 sequence: CASSLGVNSPLHF. The CDR3 DNA reads as TGTGCCAGCAGTTTGGGGGTTAATTCACCCCTCCACTTT.